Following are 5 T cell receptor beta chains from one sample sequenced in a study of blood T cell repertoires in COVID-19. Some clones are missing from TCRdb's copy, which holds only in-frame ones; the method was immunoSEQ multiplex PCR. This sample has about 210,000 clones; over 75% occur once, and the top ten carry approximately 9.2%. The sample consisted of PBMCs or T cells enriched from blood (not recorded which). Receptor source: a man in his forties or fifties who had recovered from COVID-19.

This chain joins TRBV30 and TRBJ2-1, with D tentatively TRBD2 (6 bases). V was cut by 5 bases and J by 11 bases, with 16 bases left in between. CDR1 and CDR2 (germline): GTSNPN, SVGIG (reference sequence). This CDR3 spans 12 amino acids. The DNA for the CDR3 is TGTGCCTGGCTTTCACCAGCGGGCCAGCAGTTCTTC. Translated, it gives CAWLSPAGQQFF.

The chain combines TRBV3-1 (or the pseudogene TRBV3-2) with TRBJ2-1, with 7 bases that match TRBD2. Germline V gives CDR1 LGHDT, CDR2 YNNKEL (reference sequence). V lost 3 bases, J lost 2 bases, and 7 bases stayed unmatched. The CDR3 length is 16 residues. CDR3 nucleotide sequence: TGTGCCAGCAGCCATCGAGCGGGACTAACCTACAATGAGCAGTTCTTC. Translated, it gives CASSHRAGLTYNEQFF.

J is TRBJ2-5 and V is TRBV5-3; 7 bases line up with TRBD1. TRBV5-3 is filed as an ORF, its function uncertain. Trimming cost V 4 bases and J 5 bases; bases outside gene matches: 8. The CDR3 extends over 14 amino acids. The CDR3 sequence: CARSLYRGGETQYF. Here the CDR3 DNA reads TGTGCCAGAAGCCTATACAGGGGCGGGGAGACCCAGTACTTC.

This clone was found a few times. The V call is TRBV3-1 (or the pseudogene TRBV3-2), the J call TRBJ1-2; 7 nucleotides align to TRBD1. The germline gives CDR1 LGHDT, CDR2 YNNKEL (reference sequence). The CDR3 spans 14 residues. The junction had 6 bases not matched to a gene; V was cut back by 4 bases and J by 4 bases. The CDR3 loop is CASSPGTVSYGYTF. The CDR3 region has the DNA TGTGCCAGCAGCCCCGGGACAGTCTCCTATGGCTACACCTTC.

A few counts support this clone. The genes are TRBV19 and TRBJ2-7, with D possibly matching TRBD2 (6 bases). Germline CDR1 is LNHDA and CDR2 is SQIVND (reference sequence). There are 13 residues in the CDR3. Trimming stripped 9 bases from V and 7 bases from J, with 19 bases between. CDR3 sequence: CASRETRTREQYF. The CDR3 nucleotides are TGTGCCAGCCGGGAGACTCGTACTCGGGAGCAGTACTTC.